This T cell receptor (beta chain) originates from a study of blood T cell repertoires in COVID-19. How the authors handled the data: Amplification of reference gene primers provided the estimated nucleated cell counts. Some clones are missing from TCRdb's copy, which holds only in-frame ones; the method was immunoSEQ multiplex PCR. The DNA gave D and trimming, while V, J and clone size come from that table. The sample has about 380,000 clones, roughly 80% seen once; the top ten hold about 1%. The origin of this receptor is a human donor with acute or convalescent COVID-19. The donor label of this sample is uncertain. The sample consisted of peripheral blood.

CDR3 loop: CASSLGSGQPQHF. The CDR3 nucleotides read TGTGCCAGCAGCTTGGGTAGCGGGCAGCCCCAGCATTTT. This chain uses TRBV11-2 with TRBJ1-5, with D unresolved. Germline V CDR1 and CDR2: SGHAT, FQNNGV. V was trimmed by 3 bases and J by 7 bases, leaving 10 bases between them. The CDR3 contains 13 residues.